One sample yielded the 8 T cell receptor beta chains listed below, sequenced in a study of T-cell reconstitution after alpha-beta-depleted transplantation in children. Library preparation (for TCRbeta) was performed with unique molecular identifiers. Each CDR3 protein gets one entry after TCRdb re-called the PCR reads with MiXCR. The sample contains a few hundred thousand distinct CDR3 sequences, approximately 9.7% of which appear only once. Sample: PBMCs from the stem cell graft donor, taken from the stem cell graft. These receptors all come from a human donor who donated a stem cell graft to a child with SCID.

This clonotype was seen many times. The chain employs TRBV12-3 or TRBV12-4 and TRBJ1-5, with a tentative D call TRBD1 (5 bases). V was cut by 4 bases and J by 3 bases, with 16 bases left in between. The CDR3 runs to 16 residues. CDR3 in amino acids: CASSSRDPMSNQPQHF. The CDR3 DNA follows: TGTGCCAGCAGTTCCCGGGACCCGATGTCCAATCAGCCCCAGCATTTT.

There are many counts of this clonotype. The chain combines TRBV6-1 with TRBJ2-3, with D possibly matching TRBD1 (6 bases). The V gene's germline CDR1 is MNHNS and CDR2 SASEGT. Trimming took off 6 bases at V and 2 bases at J, with 12 bases between the two ends. This CDR3 is 14 amino acids long. The CDR3 DNA sequence: TGTGCCAGCAGGGAGGTGGGGGCCACAGATACGCAGTATTTT. It translates to CASREVGATDTQYF.

This clonotype has only a few counts. V usage is TRBV29-1 and J usage is TRBJ2-7; D is undetermined. V was shortened by 0 bases and J by 6 bases, with 15 bases between the two germline ends. CDR1 and CDR2 from the germline V gene are SQVTM and ANQGSEA. There are 14 residues in the CDR3. CDR3 DNA: TGCAGCGTTGAAGATAACCCCGGGTACGGCGAGCAGTACTTC. Translating gives CSVEDNPGYGEQYF.

This clonotype has at least ten counts. V is TRBV19 and J is TRBJ2-7, with D perhaps matching TRBD2 (5 bases). Trimming shortened V by 5 bases and J by 3 bases, and 17 bases separated the two germline ends. The CDR3 covers 15 residues. CDR1 and CDR2 from the germline V gene are LNHDA and SQIVND (reference sequence). DNA of the CDR3: TGTGCCAGTAGTCCCATGAGGGCCCTCGTCTACGAGCAGTACTTC. Protein: CASSPMRALVYEQYF.

This clonotype was seen many times. This chain joins TRBV4-3 and TRBJ1-2; tentative D call: TRBD1 (5 bases). V was pared by 1 base and J by 1 base, with 10 bases between. CDR1 is LGHNA and CDR2 is YSLEER in the germline V gene. The length of the CDR3 is 15 residues. The CDR3 DNA is TGCGCCAGCAGCCAAGTTTCAGGGAGTAACTATGGCTACACCTTC. Translation: CASSQVSGSNYGYTF.

This clonotype occurred many times. The chain has TRBV28 and TRBJ1-5; D is ambiguous. Germline-derived CDR1 and CDR2 are MDHEN and SYDVKM. The CDR3 sequence is 13 residues long. Trimming took off 6 bases at V and 4 bases at J, with 10 bases between the two ends. In DNA, the CDR3 is TGTGCCAGCAGGGCCCTGGGGAATCAGCCCCAGCATTTT. The encoded protein is CASRALGNQPQHF.

This clonotype was observed a handful of times. The rearrangement links TRBV5-1 to TRBJ2-3; D is possibly TRBD1 or TRBD2 (6 bases each). Germline assignment: CDR1 SGHRS and CDR2 YFSETQ. V lost 2 bases, J lost 6 bases, and 16 bases lay in between. CDR3 length: 15 residues. The CDR3 here is CASSLNGGRFDTQYF. The DNA for the CDR3 is TGCGCCAGCAGCTTAAACGGGGGCCGGTTTGATACGCAGTATTTT.

This clonotype was seen many times. This rearrangement joins TRBV5-1 to TRBJ2-7; no reliable D call. In germline, CDR1 is SGHRS, CDR2 YFSETQ. The CDR3 extends over 13 amino acids. The V gene lost 4 bases and the J gene lost 5 bases, with 13 bases spanning the gap. CDR3 loop: CASSPRASDEQYF. The CDR3 coding sequence is TGCGCCAGCAGCCCCCGGGCCTCTGACGAGCAGTACTTC.